This TCR beta chain was recorded in a study of monozygotic twins with inflammatory bowel disease. Whole-study findings and limits: With inverse Simpson as the measure, TCRbeta diversity was lower in IBD patients than in healthy co-twins. Different subtypes (of T cells) could not be told apart from one another. Similarity of repertoires did not differ between concordant and discordant twins, possibly from limited power.

This CDR3 has 15 amino acids. Germline V gene data show CDR1 as GTSNPN and CDR2 as SVGIG (reference sequence). Concerning this clonotype itself: Its specificity is not known.

Using the 5' RACE reads, TCRdb records one entry per CDR3 protein without DNA. The ten most abundant clones cover 6% to 9.5% of a sample with some 160,000 distinct CDR3 sequences. The material sequenced was blood. V gene TRBV30 combines with J gene TRBJ1-3; TCRdb gives TRBD1 as the D gene, but with no DNA this cannot be confirmed. This sequence originates from a human donor with ulcerative colitis or Crohn's disease, or a healthy co-twin of an affected twin (not recorded which). CDR3 sequence: CAWGTGGARGNTIYF.